Following are 13 T cell receptor beta chains from one sample sequenced in a study of blood T cell repertoires in COVID-19 (TCRdb year 2020). The library was generated by the immunoSEQ multiplex PCR assay. TCRdb re-hosts the immuneACCESS table, in-frame sequences only. Its copies lack some clones; in the studies checked, an unresolved V gene accounts for under half of them, and the cause for the rest is not known. The sample table lists roughly 39,000 clones, 75% to 90% of them with a count of one. The ten largest account for about 8.8% of the sample. The sample comprised peripheral blood. These receptors all come from a woman over 75 with active COVID-19.

This chain connects TRBV4-3 to TRBJ2-3, with D tentatively TRBD2 (5 bases). This CDR3 is built from 17 residues. Trimming left V 2 bases short and J 6 bases short, with 21 bases between. CDR1 and CDR2 (germline): LGHNA, YSLEER. CDR3 protein: CASSQTALRAKGDTQYF. DNA for the CDR3: TGCGCCAGCAGCCAAACCGCCTTGCGGGCTAAAGGGGATACGCAGTATTTT.

This sequence joins TRBV5-5 and TRBJ1-1; no clear D. In germline, CDR1 is SGHKS, CDR2 YYEKEE (reference sequence). The CDR3 consists of 15 residues. V gave up 4 bases and J gave up 2 bases, with 15 bases separating them. The CDR3 region is CASSPRFGGNTEAFF. As DNA, the CDR3 is TGTGCCAGCAGCCCGCGGTTTGGTGGAAACACTGAAGCTTTCTTT.

The sample holds a few counts of this clone. The chain uses TRBV5-4 and TRBJ2-7, with 10 bases matching TRBD1. The CDR3 length is 15 residues. The germline V gene has CDR1 SGHNT and CDR2 YYREEE (reference sequence). Trimming took 3 bases from V and 2 from J; bases not matched to a gene: 5. CDR3 amino acids: CASSSDRGLAYEQYF. CDR3 sequence (DNA): TGTGCCAGCAGCTCTGACAGGGGGCTCGCCTACGAGCAGTACTTC.

The CDR3, as DNA: TGTGCCTGGGACCTAGCGAACGGGGCCAACGTCCTGACTTTC. This sequence encodes CAWDLANGANVLTF. This chain uses TRBV30 with TRBJ2-6, with a possible D match to TRBD2 (6 bases). The CDR3 spans 14 residues. The germline CDR1 and CDR2 sequences are GTSNPN and SVGIG (reference sequence). Between the trimmed V and J ends, which lost 5 bases and 4 bases, there was a span of 12 bases. The complete variable domain, with remaining parts taken from reference TRBV30 and TRBJ2-6, reads SQTIHQWPATLVQPVGSPLSLECTVEGTSNPNLYWYRQAAGRGLQLLFYSVGIGQISSEVPQNLSASRPQDRQFILSSKKLLLSDSGFYLCAWDLANGANVLTFGAGSRLTVL.

This clone was found a few times. This rearrangement joins TRBV28 to TRBJ1-1, with D maybe TRBD1 (5 bases). Trimming took off 4 bases at V and 1 base at J, with 13 bases between the two ends. This CDR3 has 15 residues. Germline values: CDR1 MDHEN, CDR2 SYDVKM. The CDR3 DNA reads as TGTGCCAGCAGTTCCCACGGGGGGGAGAACACTGAAGCTTTCTTT. Protein sequence: CASSSHGGENTEAFF. Full variable domain (remainder filled in from reference TRBV28 and TRBJ1-1): DVKVTQSSRYLVKRTGEKVFLECVQDMDHENMFWYRQDPGLGLRLIYFSYDVKMKEKGDIPEGYSVSREKKERFSLILESASTNQTSMYLCASSSHGGENTEAFFGQGTRLTVV.

The chain uses TRBV28 and TRBJ1-6, with D possibly TRBD1 on 5 matching bases. V gave up 5 bases and J gave up 4 bases, with 12 bases separating them. This CDR3 has 15 residues. CDR1 is MDHEN, CDR2 SYDVKM, per germline. The CDR3 region is CASSQRTLYNSPLHF. The DNA of the CDR3 is TGTGCCAGCAGTCAACGGACACTTTATAATTCACCCCTCCACTTT.

The chain is built from TRBV7-6 and TRBJ2-2; 8 bases align to TRBD1. V lost 5 bases, J lost 4 bases, and 6 bases stayed unmatched. The CDR3 covers 15 residues. Looked up from germline, CDR1 is SGHVS and CDR2 is FNYEAQ. CDR3 DNA: TGTGCCAGCAGCCCCAGGGGGCTGGGCACCGGGGAGCTGTTTTTT. Protein sequence: CASSPRGLGTGELFF.

V usage is TRBV6-5 and J usage is TRBJ1-1; no firm D call. CDR3 size: 12 residues. The V end lost 5 bases, the J end lost 2 bases, and 6 bases lay between the germline ends. The V gene's germline CDR1 is MNHEY and CDR2 SVGAGI. CDR3 coding DNA: TGTGCCAGCAGTCCGCGAAACACTGAAGCTTTCTTT. This codes for CASSPRNTEAFF.

The chain uses TRBV19 and TRBJ2-2, with D perhaps matching TRBD1 (6 bases). The V gene's germline CDR1 is LNHDA and CDR2 SQIVND (reference sequence). The CDR3 is made up of 16 amino acids. V was trimmed by 5 bases and J by 6 bases, leaving 19 bases between them. CDR3 bases: TGTGCCAGTAGTGGAGAGACCAGGGGTTACCCCGGGGAGCTGTTTTTT. Translation: CASSGETRGYPGELFF.

V and J are TRBV5-8 and TRBJ1-2, with TRBD1 matching 7 bases. V shed 4 bases and J 5 bases; nucleotides not matched to a gene: 14. Germline values: CDR1 SGHTS, CDR2 YDEGEE. CDR3 size: 16 residues. The CDR3 DNA reads TGTGCCAGCAGCCCTTTGGACAGGCCGACCCCTTATGGCTACACCTTC. Translating gives CASSPLDRPTPYGYTF. Full variable domain (remainder filled in from reference TRBV5-8 and TRBJ1-2): EAGVTQSPTHLIKTRGQQATLRCSPISGHTSVYWYQQALGLGLQFLLWYDEGEERNRGNFPPRFSGRQFPNYSSELNVNALELEDSALYLCASSPLDRPTPYGYTFGSGTRLTVV.

This clone was detected once. The chain recombines TRBV5-6 with TRBJ1-1, with D uncertain. Per the germline V gene, CDR1 is SGHDT and CDR2 is YYEEEE. Trimming stripped 6 bases from V and 7 bases from J, with 19 bases between. This CDR3 spans 14 amino acids. CDR3 DNA sequence: TGTGCCAGCACCGTAGCCCCACGAAGCATTGAAGCTTTCTTT. Its protein product is CASTVAPRSIEAFF.

The table lists this clone with a count of one. The gene calls are TRBV30 and TRBJ2-7; 12 nucleotides line up with TRBD2. V was clipped by 0 bases and J by 6 bases; unmatched bases: 0. The CDR3 loop spans 13 amino acids. Germline-derived CDR1 and CDR2 are GTSNPN and SVGIG (reference sequence). CDR3 residues: CAWSVLAGGEQYF. The CDR3 DNA sequence: TGTGCCTGGAGTGTACTAGCGGGGGGCGAGCAGTACTTC.

Written as DNA, the CDR3 is TGTGCCTGGAGTGGGGACATCCCCTCTGGGGCCAACGTCCTGACTTTC. Its translation is CAWSGDIPSGANVLTF. The gene calls are TRBV30 and TRBJ2-6; maybe TRBD1 (6 bases). Germline V gene sequence: CDR1 GTSNPN, CDR2 SVGIG (reference sequence). CDR3 length equals 16 residues. Trimming removed 1 base from V and 0 bases from J, with 10 bases in between.